A single sample is the source of the 9 T cell receptor beta chains below, sequenced in a study of cytomegalovirus exposure and HLA in healthy donors. Measured with immunoSEQ multiplex PCR; TCRdb has only the in-frame clones, and not every one. The repertoire holds 250,000 or so clones, with roughly nine tenths as singletons. The sequenced sample was PBMCs. The source of these receptors is a man in his late teens or twenties in good health and CMV-seropositive.

V usage is TRBV10-3 and J usage is TRBJ2-2; no firm D call. This CDR3 has 15 residues. Trimming stripped 3 bases from V and 1 base from J, with 9 bases between. Germline CDR1 is ENHRY and CDR2 is SYGVKD. CDR3 sequence (DNA): TGTGCCATCAGTGAAAGCCTCTTGAACACCGGGGAGCTGTTTTTT. It is translated as CAISESLLNTGELFF.

V and J are TRBV6-5 and TRBJ1-5, with a possible D match to TRBD1 (5 bases). Germline values: CDR1 MNHEY, CDR2 SVGAGI. The V gene lost 6 bases and the J gene lost 4 bases, with 10 bases spanning the gap. CDR3 size: 13 residues. This chain's CDR3 is CASRPGINQPQHF. The CDR3 nucleotides read TGTGCCAGCAGGCCAGGGATAAATCAGCCCCAGCATTTT.

The rearrangement links TRBV27 to TRBJ2-1; 8 bases are a match to TRBD1. With 4 bases clipped from V and 4 bases from J, the junction kept 0 bases outside the gene matches. The CDR3 consists of 13 residues. In germline, CDR1 is MNHEY, CDR2 SMNVEV (reference sequence). CDR3 loop: CASSWTGYNEQFF. CDR3 nucleotides: TGTGCCAGCAGTTGGACAGGGTACAATGAGCAGTTCTTC.

This CDR3 is CASSYSRTDNEKLFF. CDR3 DNA sequence: TGTGCCAGCAGTTACTCGAGGACGGACAATGAAAAACTGTTTTTT. V is TRBV6-5 and J is TRBJ1-4; D unclear. The CDR3 has 15 residues. CDR1 and CDR2 (germline): MNHEY, SVGAGI. V lost 0 bases and J 5 bases, leaving 10 bases between the germline ends.

This clone was found a few times. J is TRBJ2-2 and V is TRBV27; TRBD2 matches at 9 bases. The J segment lost 3 bases and the V segment lost 2 bases, leaving 1 base of the junction unmatched. Germline V gives CDR1 MNHEY, CDR2 SMNVEV (reference sequence). This CDR3 spans 15 amino acids. The CDR3 nucleotides read TGTGCCAGCAGTTTAAGCGGGAGGTACACCGGGGAGCTGTTTTTT. Protein product: CASSLSGRYTGELFF.

This chain links TRBV14 with TRBJ2-1; 11 nucleotides agree with TRBD2. V lost 9 bases and J lost 3; bases outside the gene matches: 10. CDR1 is SGHDN, CDR2 FVKESK, per germline. The CDR3 runs to 16 residues. The chain's CDR3 is CASLSGTSGDYNEQFF. The CDR3, as DNA: TGTGCCAGTCTTTCCGGGACTAGCGGAGACTACAATGAGCAGTTCTTC.

The chain links TRBV5-1 to TRBJ2-2; TRBD2 matches at 14 bases. V lost 4 bases and J lost 4; bases outside the gene matches: 9. The CDR3 runs to 18 residues. CDR1 SGHRS and CDR2 YFSETQ come from the germline V gene. This CDR3 is CASSKLTSGRATTGELFF. CDR3 bases: TGCGCCAGCAGCAAATTGACTAGCGGGAGGGCCACCACCGGGGAGCTGTTTTTT.

The rearrangement uses TRBV6-1 and TRBJ1-2; D is possibly TRBD1 (6 bases). V lost 4 bases and J lost 4, with 13 bases in between. This CDR3 spans 14 amino acids. CDR1 and CDR2 (germline): MNHNS, SASEGT. The CDR3 bases are TGTGCCAGCAGTGTCAACAGGGACCCCTATGGCTACACCTTC. It is translated as CASSVNRDPYGYTF.

V gene TRBV10-2 combines with J gene TRBJ2-7, with D unresolved. Germline loops: CDR1 WSHSY, CDR2 SAAADI. Trimming removed 7 bases from V and 5 bases from J, with 9 bases in between. The CDR3 contains 11 residues. The CDR3 protein is CASKGWDEQYF. DNA for the CDR3: TGCGCCAGCAAGGGCTGGGACGAGCAGTACTTC.